This T cell receptor beta chain was recovered during a study of TIL therapy for anti-PD-1-resistant metastatic lung cancer. About the research overall: Tumors had a median PD-L1 proportion score of 5% to 6.5%.

Study-wide findings and caveats: Treatment-naive, never-smoker and oncogene-addicted patients were overrepresented in this highly selected cohort.

The libraries were made with immunoSEQ v3. Assay: immunoSEQ multiplex PCR; the TCRdb copy retains only in-frame clones and omits some. The sample includes roughly 46,000 clones, approximately 86% of them seen just once. Specified time point: pre-treatment sample, taken before nivolumab and TIL therapy. V shed 1 base and J shed 7 bases, with 19 bases lying between them. CDR1 is SEHNR and CDR2 is FQNEAQ in the germline V gene (reference sequence). The CDR3 spans 16 residues. On this clone: Its target is not known.

The gene calls are TRBV7-9 and TRBJ2-5; D gene ambiguous. The specimen comprised blood, sampled at baseline. This TCR was sampled from a person aged 25 to 85 with non-small cell lung cancer. In DNA, the CDR3 is TGTGCCAGCAGCTTAGGGGTTGAATGGGTCCCACGGACCCAGTACTTC. Its translation: CASSLGVEWVPRTQYF.